These 18 T cell receptor beta chains were all obtained from the same sample, sequenced in a study of blood T cell repertoires in COVID-19. Profiled with immunoSEQ multiplex PCR; TCRdb holds only in-frame clones, not every one. This sample yields hundreds of thousands of clones, of which 85% to 90% are seen a single time; 0.95% to 1.2% belongs to the top ten. The specimen was PBMCs or T cells enriched from blood (not recorded which). Every receptor here comes from a man under 40 who had recovered from COVID-19.

The chain combines TRBV19 with TRBJ1-1; weak D call: TRBD1 (5 bases). Germline CDR1 LNHDA, CDR2 SQIVND (reference sequence). Trimming took off 6 bases at V and 2 bases at J, with 13 bases between the two ends. CDR3 size: 14 residues. The CDR3 region has the DNA TGTGCCAGTAGCCCAAGCAGGGTAAACACTGAAGCTTTCTTT. Encoded protein: CASSPSRVNTEAFF. The entire variable domain, with the rest obtained from reference TRBV19 and TRBJ1-1, is as follows: DGGITQSPKYLFRKEGQNVTLSCEQNLNHDAMYWYRQDPGQGLRLIYYSQIVNDFQKGDIAEGYSVSREKKESFPLTVTSAQKNPTAFYLCASSPSRVNTEAFFGQGTRLTVV.

The chain employs TRBV30 and TRBJ1-2; a possible D gene is TRBD1 (5 bases). Germline values: CDR1 GTSNPN, CDR2 SVGIG (reference sequence). There are 17 residues in the CDR3. V was pared by 1 base and J by 1 base, with 19 bases between. The CDR3 coding sequence is TGTGCCTGGAGTGAGGCCCTTTTGGGGGGGATTAACTATGGCTACACCTTC. Protein sequence: CAWSEALLGGINYGYTF.

The chain carries TRBV11-2 and TRBJ1-5; the D is unclear. Germline V lookup: CDR1 SGHAT, CDR2 FQNNGV. CDR3 length: 13 residues. V dropped 5 bases and J dropped 4 bases, with 9 bases sitting between them. CDR3: CASSREINQPQHF. CDR3 DNA: TGTGCCAGCAGCCGAGAAATAAATCAGCCCCAGCATTTT.

V and J are TRBV28 and TRBJ2-7; a possible D gene is TRBD1 (6 bases). Trimming removed 1 base at V and 3 bases at J, with 16 bases between. CDR1 is MDHEN and CDR2 is SYDVKM in the germline V gene. The CDR3 extends over 16 amino acids. The CDR3 sequence: CASSLLGQGISYEQYF. The CDR3 DNA reads TGTGCCAGCAGTTTATTGGGCCAGGGGATAAGCTACGAGCAGTACTTC.

The chain is built from TRBV25-1 and TRBJ1-4, with TRBD1 matching 7 bases. V shed 6 bases and J 8 bases; nucleotides not matched to a gene: 9. The germline CDR1 and CDR2 sequences are MGHDK and SYGVNS. The length of the CDR3 is 14 residues. The CDR3 region is CASRRTGRLEKLFF. The CDR3 DNA reads TGTGCCAGCAGGAGGACAGGACGTCTCGAAAAACTGTTTTTT.

The V call is TRBV29-1, the J call TRBJ2-5, with 10 bases that match TRBD2. The trim removed 6 bases at V and 1 base at J, leaving 2 bases unmatched. Germline assignment: CDR1 SQVTM and CDR2 ANQGSEA. The CDR3 is 13 residues long. CDR3 bases: TGCAGCGTACGGACTAGCGGCCAAGAGACCCAGTACTTC. This gives the protein CSVRTSGQETQYF.

The J gene is TRBJ2-1, the V gene TRBV29-1; 7 nucleotides align to TRBD2. Germline V gene lookup returns CDR1 SQVTM and CDR2 ANQGSEA. The CDR3 is 13 amino acids. V was pared by 5 bases and J by 4 bases, with 5 bases of the junction left unmatched. The CDR3 loop is CSVRASGYNEQFF. The DNA of the CDR3 is TGCAGCGTTAGGGCTAGCGGATACAATGAGCAGTTCTTC.

DNA of the CDR3: TGCAGCGTTAGCGTTCTGGGGAGAGAGCAGTTCTTC. Translated, it gives CSVSVLGREQFF. This chain uses TRBV29-1 with TRBJ2-1; possibly TRBD2 for D (5 bases). V gave up 5 bases and J gave up 10 bases, with 15 bases separating them. The CDR3 is made up of 12 amino acids. Germline values: CDR1 SQVTM, CDR2 ANQGSEA.

The CDR3 nucleotides are TGTGCCAGCAGTGAATTTGCGGCGGGCCCTAATTCACCCCTCCACTTT. This codes for CASSEFAAGPNSPLHF. V is TRBV25-1 and J is TRBJ1-6, with D unresolved. This CDR3 is 16 amino acids long. With 1 base removed from V and 6 bases from J, the gap between germline ends came to 13 bases. Germline V gene sequence: CDR1 MGHDK, CDR2 SYGVNS.

This chain joins TRBV5-5 and TRBJ1-3; 8 bases are a match to TRBD1. Germline V gives CDR1 SGHKS, CDR2 YYEKEE (reference sequence). This CDR3 has 15 amino acids. V was clipped by 4 bases and J by 8 bases; unmatched bases: 11. The CDR3 DNA reads as TGTGCCAGCAGCCAAGTTCCAGGGGGCGGGGACACCATATATTTT. It specifies CASSQVPGGGDTIYF.

The rearrangement links TRBV7-9 to TRBJ2-2, with D perhaps matching TRBD1 (6 bases). The V end lost 5 bases, the J end lost 10 bases, and 14 bases lay between the germline ends. The V gene's germline CDR1 is SEHNR and CDR2 FQNEAQ (reference sequence). The CDR3 extends over 13 amino acids. DNA for the CDR3: TGTGCCAGCAGCCCCGAGGGGGTTGTGGAGCTGTTTTTT. It is translated as CASSPEGVVELFF.

The chain couples TRBV19 to TRBJ1-1, with TRBD1 as a possible D gene (5 bases). This CDR3 has 17 amino acids. Germline V gives CDR1 LNHDA, CDR2 SQIVND (reference sequence). Trimming cost V 3 bases and J 0 bases, with 17 bases left between them. Here the CDR3 reads CASSMIGGGIMNTEAFF. The DNA for the CDR3 is TGTGCCAGTAGTATGATTGGGGGAGGAATTATGAACACTGAAGCTTTCTTT.

This chain joins TRBV9 and TRBJ1-2; 9 bases are a match to TRBD1. Trimming at V came to 3 bases and at J to 2 bases, leaving 2 bases not matched to a gene. CDR1 is SGDLS, CDR2 YYNGEE, per germline. This CDR3 contains 14 residues. CDR3 nucleotide sequence: TGTGCCAGCAGCGGGACAGGGGAAAACTATGGCTACACCTTC. It codes for CASSGTGENYGYTF.

Only one count was recorded for this clone. Other DNA sequences in the same sample also yield this CDR3. J is TRBJ2-3 and V is TRBV9; 10 bases are shared with TRBD2. Germline-derived CDR1 and CDR2 are SGDLS and YYNGEE. The ends lost 0 bases at V and 0 bases at J; junction bases unmatched: 1. There are 16 residues in the CDR3. The CDR3 coding sequence is TGTGCCAGCAGCGTAGGTAGCGGGAGGAGCACAGATACGCAGTATTTT. Protein: CASSVGSGRSTDTQYF.

V usage is TRBV5-1 and J usage is TRBJ2-7, with a weak D call TRBD1 (6 bases). The germline gives CDR1 SGHRS, CDR2 YFSETQ. The V and J ends lost 7 bases and 6 bases respectively, with 20 bases between them. The length of the CDR3 is 14 residues. The chain's CDR3 is CASASGQGMSEQYF. CDR3 bases: TGCGCCAGCGCGTCGGGCCAGGGGATGAGCGAGCAGTACTTC.

This clone was counted a single time. The gene calls are TRBV15 and TRBJ2-5; 7 bases are shared with TRBD2. The V segment lost 11 bases and the J segment 4 bases; nucleotides outside the gene matches: 13. The CDR3 covers 14 residues. Germline CDR1 reads LNHNV; CDR2 reads YYDKDF (reference sequence). The CDR3 protein is CAVKPGGSSETQYF. Written as DNA, the CDR3 is TGTGCCGTAAAGCCAGGCGGGAGTTCAGAGACCCAGTACTTC.

The chain has TRBV18 and TRBJ1-5; TRBD1 agrees at 7 bases. The CDR3 is 15 amino acids. Germline loops: CDR1 KGHSH, CDR2 LQKENI. The junction had 6 bases not matched to a gene; V was cut back by 3 bases and J by 4 bases. DNA of the CDR3: TGTGCCAGCTCACCCTTCGACAGGGAAAATCAGCCCCAGCATTTT. This translates into CASSPFDRENQPQHF.

The rearrangement uses TRBV19 and TRBJ1-5; 10 nucleotides match TRBD1. The CDR3 is 15 residues long. V shed 6 bases, J shed 2 bases, and the junction held 4 bases outside the gene matches. The germline V gene has CDR1 LNHDA and CDR2 SQIVND (reference sequence). CDR3 bases: TGTGCCAGTAGCGGGACAGGGGTGGGCAATCAGCCCCAGCATTTT. The encoded protein is CASSGTGVGNQPQHF. Supplemented by reference TRBV19 and TRBJ1-5, the full variable domain reads DGGITQSPKYLFRKEGQNVTLSCEQNLNHDAMYWYRQDPGQGLRLIYYSQIVNDFQKGDIAEGYSVSREKKESFPLTVTSAQKNPTAFYLCASSGTGVGNQPQHFGDGTRLSIL.